This TCR beta chain comes out of a study of T cells after yellow fever vaccination. Looking at the study overall: Fractions with few cells were prepared using SMART-Seq v4 Ultra Low Input.

Notes on the study in general: Overlap between CD4 and CD8 compartments was detected for a small share of clonotypes. From the bulk population, abundant clonotypes could contaminate and appear within FACS-sorted repertoires.

UMIs were added to TCR cDNA along with a universal primer site when it was made by 5'RACE template switching. One entry per CDR3 protein results from TCRdb running MiXCR on the 5' RACE reads. The sample contains 550,000 or so distinct CDR3 sequences, less than 20% of which appear only once. This clonotype occurred a few times. Its antigen is as yet unknown. Germline values: CDR1 SGHRS, CDR2 YFSETQ. Trimming left V 5 bases short and J 1 base short, with 12 bases between. CDR3 length equals 14 residues. J is TRBJ2-5 and V is TRBV5-1; a weak D match, TRBD1 (5 bases). This receptor was obtained from a man aged 25 to 45 who received the YFV17D yellow fever vaccine. Sequenced material: PBMCs, taken 15 days after the yellow fever booster vaccination. The DNA of the CDR3 is TGCGCCAGCAGTCGTGACAGTTTCCAAGAGACCCAGTACTTC. Translation: CASSRDSFQETQYF.